This is a list of T cell receptor beta chains from one sample in a study of T cells in Graves' hyperthyroidism and ophthalmopathy. TCRdb independently ran MiXCR on the multiplex PCR reads; one entry per CDR3 protein. The sample lists 450,000 to 600,000 distinct CDR3 sequences; about 20% were seen once. The specimen sequenced was blood. These receptors all come from a man aged 40-55 years with Graves' ophthalmopathy. Both conserved end residues are part of each CDR3.

V: TRBV6-1; J: TRBJ2-1; CDR3: CASNRGGSSYNEQFF
V: TRBV7-9; J: TRBJ2-3; CDR3: CASSPRTYSTDTQYF
V: TRBV19; J: TRBJ2-3; CDR3: CASSPSGPSTDTQYF
V: TRBV11-2; J: TRBJ2-1; CDR3: CASSPPAGRSEQFF
V: TRBV30; J: TRBJ1-5; CDR3: CAWAGTRDQPQHF
V: TRBV5-5; J: TRBJ2-6; CDR3: CASSNYQPGANVLTF
V: TRBV6-2/TRBV6-3; J: TRBJ2-7; CDR3: CASSSGRLAGSYEQYF
V: TRBV7-2; J: TRBJ2-3; CDR3: CASSLGQQTTDTQYF
V: TRBV6-5; J: TRBJ1-5; CDR3: CASSYSQQRWPQHF
V: TRBV30; J: TRBJ1-5; CDR3: CAWSVRRGPNQPQHF
V: TRBV2; J: TRBJ1-5; CDR3: CASSGSGTVSNQPQHF
V: TRBV5-1; J: TRBJ2-2; CDR3: CASSLDFPGELFF
V: TRBV2; J: TRBJ1-1; CDR3: CATTPFRAILNTEAFF
V: TRBV10-3; J: TRBJ1-3; CDR3: CAIRLDPSSGNTIYF
V: TRBV19; J: TRBJ1-2; CDR3: CASSPPGLYYGYTF
V: TRBV20-1; J: TRBJ2-2; CDR3: CSATSREGRELFF
V: TRBV5-1; J: TRBJ2-3; CDR3: CASSFERSTDTQYF
V: TRBV6-1; J: TRBJ2-3; CDR3: CASTRGDRFTDTQYF
V: TRBV27; J: TRBJ2-4; CDR3: CASSPRNPQAEGSPKNIQYF
V: TRBV6-6; J: TRBJ1-1; CDR3: CASSYTTGHREAFF
V: TRBV6-1; J: TRBJ2-3; CDR3: CASSEPGTGFSDTQYF
V: TRBV11-3; J: TRBJ2-7; CDR3: CASSLAPGPNYEQYF
V: TRBV12-3/TRBV12-4; J: TRBJ1-1; CDR3: CASSTQGAGAFF
V: TRBV2; J: TRBJ1-5; CDR3: CASSEGQGAGQPQHF
V: TRBV28; J: TRBJ2-2; CDR3: CASSLFYDGGMVTGELFF
V: TRBV3-1; J: TRBJ2-1; CDR3: CASSLEVGGGDEQFF
V: TRBV19; J: TRBJ1-4; CDR3: CASSIPPGGKLFF
V: TRBV20-1; J: TRBJ1-5; CDR3: CSALQGEVNQPQHF
V: TRBV28; J: TRBJ1-2; CDR3: CASSFEQIYGYTF
V: TRBV3-1; J: TRBJ1-2; CDR3: CASSPAGYWGYTF
V: TRBV4-3; J: TRBJ1-1; CDR3: CASSLYKNTEAFF
V: TRBV19; J: TRBJ1-3; CDR3: CASSGQISGNTIYF
V: TRBV6-4; J: TRBJ2-2; CDR3: CASTVEEWTGELFF
V: TRBV30; J: TRBJ2-5; CDR3: CAWSVGGAARETQYF
V: TRBV11-2; J: TRBJ2-7; CDR3: CASSEEASGHEQYF
V: TRBV28; J: TRBJ2-7; CDR3: CASIGTAGEQYF
V: TRBV3-1; J: TRBJ2-1; CDR3: CASSQDLGGGSYNEQFF